This record concerns one TCR beta chain sequence. This sample stems from a study of cytomegalovirus exposure and HLA in healthy donors. This PCR relied on a set of 60 Vbeta primers and 13 Jbeta primers. The table came from immunoSEQ multiplex PCR; TCRdb's copy has only in-frame clones and leaves some out. The clone table shows approximately 82,000 clones, with the ten largest holding 1.3% to 1.5%. V dropped 1 base and J dropped 4 bases, with 15 bases sitting between them. The CDR3 spans 16 residues. Germline V gene sequence: CDR1 SEHNR, CDR2 FQNEAQ (reference sequence). This TCR was sampled from a woman aged 55-69 years in good health and CMV-seronegative. Material for sequencing was PBMCs. This sequence joins TRBV7-9 and TRBJ2-3; a possible D gene is TRBD2 (7 bases). The CDR3 loop reads CASSLDRPGGADTQYF. The DNA for the CDR3 is TGTGCCAGCAGCTTAGACCGGCCGGGGGGCGCAGATACGCAGTATTTT.